This T cell receptor (beta chain) was obtained from a study of shared clonotypes between healthy human individuals. Overall study context: Each donor's CD8 memory used one plate, CD8 naive two, each CD4 subset three. Study-level findings and limits: The donor pool, a small one, limited the genetic and exposure-history diversity represented. Naive subsets generally had larger estimated richness than memory subsets.

A remark on this clone: The antigen remains undetermined.

Donors were healthy HIV-negative adults without recent acute infections or vaccinations. Sequenced by immunoSEQ multiplex PCR; TCRdb stores in-frame clones only, minus some. This sample carries about 2,500,000 clones, roughly nine tenths of them seen once, and the ten largest clones take around 0.15%. The CDR3 covers 18 residues. Trimming took off 2 bases at V and 5 bases at J, with 25 bases between the two ends. CDR1 is SGHRS and CDR2 is YFSETQ in the germline V gene. This clonotype originated in a man aged 18 to 35 in good health. Sequencing was carried out using naive CD4+ T cells sorted from blood. The subset denotes: CD45RA+ positively selected. The chain is built from TRBV5-1 and TRBJ2-5, with D uncertain. CDR3: CASSLGQSARSLWETQYF. CDR3 nucleotide sequence: TGCGCCAGCAGCTTAGGGCAATCGGCTAGATCTCTATGGGAGACCCAGTACTTC.